This T cell receptor beta chain was sequenced in a study of technical replicates of blood from a handful of donors. Germline CDR1 is MNHEY and CDR2 is SVGAGI. CDR3 length equals 14 residues. V dropped 4 bases and J dropped 9; count of bases not matched to a gene: 6. Here immunoSEQ multiplex PCR was the method, and the copy in TCRdb shows in-frame clones only, minus some. The repertoire has tens of thousands of clones, 95% to 98% of them found once; the top ten carry around 0.16%. Sequencing was performed on T cells isolated from PBMCs. The receptor was derived from a human donor in good health. The chain uses TRBV6-5 and TRBJ1-6; TRBD1 agrees at 7 bases. CDR3 DNA sequence: TGTGCCAGCAGTTCGCTCCAGGGGGTTTCACCCCTCCACTTT. Its protein is CASSSLQGVSPLHF.